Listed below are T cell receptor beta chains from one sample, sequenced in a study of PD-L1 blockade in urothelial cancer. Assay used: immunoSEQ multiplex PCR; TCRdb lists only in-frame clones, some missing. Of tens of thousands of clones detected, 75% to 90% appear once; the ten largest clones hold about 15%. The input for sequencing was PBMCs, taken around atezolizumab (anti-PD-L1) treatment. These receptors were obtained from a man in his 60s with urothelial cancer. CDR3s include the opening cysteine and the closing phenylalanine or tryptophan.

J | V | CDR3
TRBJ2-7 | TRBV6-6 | CASSPSGTGVGEQYF
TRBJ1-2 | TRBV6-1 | CASSEAAGYYGYTF
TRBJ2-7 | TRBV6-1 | CASSGAYEQYF
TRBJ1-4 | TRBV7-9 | CASSLVGGNEKLFF
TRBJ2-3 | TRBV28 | CASSLVRSTDTQYF
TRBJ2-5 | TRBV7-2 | CASSLGTSGGAKETQYF
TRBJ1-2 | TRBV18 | CASSSDQERSGLSGYTF
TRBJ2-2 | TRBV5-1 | CASTPGTSGVSRELFF
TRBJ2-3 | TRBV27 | CASSFFGTSLFSGDTQYF
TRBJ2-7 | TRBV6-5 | CASSQAYGTGYEQYF
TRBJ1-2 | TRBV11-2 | CASSPDRTVGYTF
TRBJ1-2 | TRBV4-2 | CASSQDGGANYGYTF
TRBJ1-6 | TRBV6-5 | CASSYSWSSYNSPLHF
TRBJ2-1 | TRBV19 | CASSTRQGHNEQFF
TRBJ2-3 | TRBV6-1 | CASSEAVAGGADTQYF
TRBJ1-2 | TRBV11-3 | CASSLDGQSNYGYTF
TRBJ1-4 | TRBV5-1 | CASSLALGQRNEKLFF
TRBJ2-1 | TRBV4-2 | CASSTSVTRGSSYNEQFF
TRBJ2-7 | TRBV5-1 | CASSPGDSSYEQYF
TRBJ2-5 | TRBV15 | CACSSTRQRRDFLTQYF
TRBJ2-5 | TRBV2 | CASSEGPASGETQYF
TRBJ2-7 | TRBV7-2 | CASSFSSYEQYF
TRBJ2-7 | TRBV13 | CASSPGTSGQYYEQYF
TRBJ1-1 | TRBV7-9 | CASRPDRLIEAFF
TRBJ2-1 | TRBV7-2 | CASSLVSSSGGLYNEQFF
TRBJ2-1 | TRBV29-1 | CSGTGVGNEQFF
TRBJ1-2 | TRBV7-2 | CASSLKTGSYGYTF
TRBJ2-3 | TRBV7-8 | CASSWRTGSTDTQYF
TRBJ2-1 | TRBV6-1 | CASNTGLLGEQFF
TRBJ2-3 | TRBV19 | CASSLGLAGGSTDTQYF
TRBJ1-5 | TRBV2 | CASSGRGPDPQHF
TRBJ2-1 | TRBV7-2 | CASSLVAGAGNEQFF
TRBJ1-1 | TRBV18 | CASSPGLLEAFF
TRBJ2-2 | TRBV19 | CASSKRQTDTGELFF
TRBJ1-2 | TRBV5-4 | CASSLVGGVFWGYTF
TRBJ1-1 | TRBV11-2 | CASKLPLNTEAFF
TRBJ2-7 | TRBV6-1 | CATQTGSGPSYEQYF
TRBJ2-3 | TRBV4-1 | CASSQLAGGQEDTQYF
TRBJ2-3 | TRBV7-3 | CASSDSGGATDTQYF
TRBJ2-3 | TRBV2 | CASRVLAGFNTQYF
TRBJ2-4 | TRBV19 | CASSPGQLLAKNIQYF
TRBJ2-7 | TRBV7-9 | CASSLGHFYEQYF
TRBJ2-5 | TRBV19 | CASSSQTGRPETQYF
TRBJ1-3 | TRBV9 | CASSVDVRPHGNTIYF
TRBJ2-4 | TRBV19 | CASSPPGLASRTQYF
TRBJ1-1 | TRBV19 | CASSVRGSMSGPNTEAFF
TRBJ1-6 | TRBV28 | CASRIQGSHNSPLHF